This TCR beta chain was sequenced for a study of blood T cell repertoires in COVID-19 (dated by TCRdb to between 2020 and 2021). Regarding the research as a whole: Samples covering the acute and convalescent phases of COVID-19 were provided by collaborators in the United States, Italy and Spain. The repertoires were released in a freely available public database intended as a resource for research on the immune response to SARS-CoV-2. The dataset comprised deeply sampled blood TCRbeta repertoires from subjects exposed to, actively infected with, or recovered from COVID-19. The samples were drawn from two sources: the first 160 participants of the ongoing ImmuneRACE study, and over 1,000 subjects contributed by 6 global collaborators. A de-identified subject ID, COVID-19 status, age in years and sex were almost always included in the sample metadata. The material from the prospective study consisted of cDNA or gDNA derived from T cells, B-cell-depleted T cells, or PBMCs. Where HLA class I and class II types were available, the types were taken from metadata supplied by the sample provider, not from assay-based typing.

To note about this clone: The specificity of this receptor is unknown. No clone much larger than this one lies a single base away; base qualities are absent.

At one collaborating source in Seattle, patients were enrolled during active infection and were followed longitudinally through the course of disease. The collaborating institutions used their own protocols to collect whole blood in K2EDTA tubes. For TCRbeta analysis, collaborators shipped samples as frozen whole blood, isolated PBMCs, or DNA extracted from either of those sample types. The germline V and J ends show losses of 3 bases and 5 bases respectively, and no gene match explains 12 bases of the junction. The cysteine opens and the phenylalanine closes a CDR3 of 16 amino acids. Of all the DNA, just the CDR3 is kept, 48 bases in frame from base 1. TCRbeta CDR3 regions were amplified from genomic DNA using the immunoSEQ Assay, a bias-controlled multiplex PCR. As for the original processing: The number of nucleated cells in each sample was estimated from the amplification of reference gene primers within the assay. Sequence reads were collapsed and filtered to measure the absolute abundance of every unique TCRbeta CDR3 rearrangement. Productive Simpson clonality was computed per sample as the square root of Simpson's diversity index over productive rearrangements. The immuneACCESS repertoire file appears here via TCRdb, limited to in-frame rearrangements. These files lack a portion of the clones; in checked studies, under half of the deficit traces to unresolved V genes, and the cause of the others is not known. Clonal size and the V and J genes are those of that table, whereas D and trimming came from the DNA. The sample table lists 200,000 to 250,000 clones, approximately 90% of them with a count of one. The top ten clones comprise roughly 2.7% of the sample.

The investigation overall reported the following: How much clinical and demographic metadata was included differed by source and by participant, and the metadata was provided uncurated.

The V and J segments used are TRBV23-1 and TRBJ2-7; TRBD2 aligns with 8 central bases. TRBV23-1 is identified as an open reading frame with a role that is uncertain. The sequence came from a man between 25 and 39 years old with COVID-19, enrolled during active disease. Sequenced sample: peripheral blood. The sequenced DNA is TGCGCCAGCAGTCACCCCAATCGGGGGGGCCTGGACGAGCAGTACTTC. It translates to CASSHPNRGGLDEQYF.